This T cell receptor beta chain was sequenced during a study of neurological immune-mediated disorders. Documented time point: longitudinal time-point 3. The unsorted libraries originated from 2 million PBMCs kept at -80 C. Trimming shortened V by 2 bases and J by 6 bases, and 14 bases separated the two germline ends. This CDR3 is 15 amino acids long. In its sample, this clonotype was seen many times. Whenever a sequencing run was performed, it yielded over 190 million TCR-beta sequences from 15-18 subjects. Each CDR3 protein is one row after TCRdb ran MiXCR on the 5' RACE reads. The sample carries 95,000 to 110,000 distinct CDR3 sequences, 10% to 12% recorded once.

The sequenced material came from PBMCs. The sequence came from a female donor with HTLV-1-associated myelopathy (HAM/TSP). The chain joins TRBV12-3 or TRBV12-4 to TRBJ2-1; D is tentatively TRBD1 or TRBD2 (5 bases each). The CDR3 region has the DNA TGTGCCAGCAGTTTACGGGACGGTCTACTCAATGAGCAGTTCTTC. Protein: CASSLRDGLLNEQFF.